These T cell receptor beta chains were read from a single sample in a study of T cell changes during pregnancy in multiple sclerosis. Here immunoSEQ multiplex PCR was the method, and the copy in TCRdb shows in-frame clones only, minus some. Here the sample spans about 83,000 clones, roughly 96% being singletons. The sample here was peripheral blood, taken in the second trimester of pregnancy. The receptors originated from a female donor with multiple sclerosis, enrolled in a pregnancy study. Both conserved end residues are trimmed from each CDR3. The order of the fields is clone size, J gene, V gene, CDR3 protein. Rows may omit the clone size; those that give it use once, few, many or a size class.

NA | TRBJ2-3 | TRBV7-8 | ARKFFTGQGISDTQY
NA | TRBJ2-7 | TRBV27 | ASSLRTGDLEQY
NA | TRBJ2-7 | TRBV13 | ASSLRNEQY
NA | TRBJ2-7 | TRBV28 | ASSLFPPRTGDRAYEQY
NA | TRBJ2-7 | TRBV28 | ASSFSGLAFSYEQY
NA | TRBJ1-2 | TRBV7-9 | ASSLSGGSAYGYT
NA | TRBJ1-3 | TRBV11-2 | ASSSLSGNTIY
NA | TRBJ2-2 | TRBV5-8 | ASSWQNTGELF
NA | TRBJ2-7 | TRBV28 | ASRRGTTYEQY
few | TRBJ2-5 | TRBV19 | ASSIAGPGETQY
NA | TRBJ2-1 | TRBV30 | AWLAGGRNEQF
NA | TRBJ1-2 | TRBV2 | ASSEGAGGYGYT
NA | TRBJ2-2 | TRBV10-3 | AISESVSGSNTGELF
NA | TRBJ1-2 | TRBV6-4 | ASSEGHPFYGYT
NA | TRBJ2-7 | TRBV30 | AWTHARTGVYEQY
NA | TRBJ2-7 | TRBV29-1 | SVEDRVEAVNSYEQY
NA | TRBJ1-1 | TRBV29-1 | SVSQGAQATEAF
NA | TRBJ1-5 | TRBV27 | ASMETNQGFNQPQH
NA | TRBJ2-3 | TRBV16 | ASSQTRDKGADTQY
NA | TRBJ2-7 | TRBV27 | ASSLRRGSTYEQY
NA | TRBJ1-2 | TRBV27 | ASSLRRDSSGGYT
NA | TRBJ2-5 | TRBV5-6 | ASSSAQGLKTQY
NA | TRBJ1-1 | TRBV28 | ASSFDPDSYTEAF
NA | TRBJ1-1 | TRBV7-9 | ASTFGGVSTEAF
NA | TRBJ2-3 | TRBV7-2 | ASSTRTEADTQY
NA | TRBJ2-2 | TRBV9 | ASSLGGGSGELF
NA | TRBJ1-1 | TRBV6-4 | ASTRHSGTSRNTEAF
NA | TRBJ2-3 | TRBV19 | ASSRRTITDTQY
NA | TRBJ2-6 | TRBV6-1 | ASSGREGTGANVLT
NA | TRBJ2-1 | TRBV9 | ASSTLGQGFYNEQF
NA | TRBJ2-5 | TRBV28 | ASSSPDGGQETQY